This TCR beta chain was retrieved from a study of blood T cell repertoires in COVID-19. Looking at the study overall: The analysed material was cDNA or gDNA that came from T cells, B-cell-depleted T cells, or PBMCs.

Germline CDR1 is LGHNA and CDR2 is YSLEER. The CDR3 has 14 residues. The junction had 7 bases not matched to a gene; V was cut back by 1 base and J by 12 bases. Repertoires were generated with immunoSEQ multiplex PCR, while TCRdb's copy carries only in-frame clones and drops some. The sample has just under 150,000 clones, approximately 84% seen once; the top ten hold around 2.5%. Material for sequencing was peripheral blood. The TCR sequence derives from a human donor with acute or convalescent COVID-19. The donor label of this sample is uncertain. The chain is built from TRBV4-3 and TRBJ2-1; TRBD2 matches 9 bases. CDR3 in amino acids: CASSQGTSALRQFF. CDR3 in DNA: TGCGCCAGCAGCCAAGGGACTAGCGCTCTCCGGCAGTTCTTC.